A single sample gave rise to the 28 T cell receptor beta chains below, sequenced in a study of T-cell memory formation after mild COVID-19. TCRdb called the 5' RACE reads again in MiXCR, with one record for every CDR3 protein. The table shows about 100,000 distinct CDR3 sequences, with 11% occurring only once. Sequencing was performed on PBMCs or a T cell subset sorted from them (not recorded which). These receptors all come from a man between 18 and 35 years old who had mild COVID-19 (a few samples of this study predate the infection). Cell type and time point are not known.

V gene TRBV6-6 combines with J gene TRBJ1-5; TRBD1 aligns across 9 bases. The germline V gene has CDR1 MNHNY and CDR2 SVGAGI (reference sequence). V gave up 0 bases and J gave up 1 base; unmatched junction bases: 7. This CDR3 has 18 amino acids. Here the CDR3 DNA reads TGTGCCAGCAGTTACTCTATACAGGGGGCGAGCAGCAATCAGCCCCAGCATTTT. It translates to CASSYSIQGASSNQPQHF.

The chain recombines TRBV27 with TRBJ2-7, with D maybe TRBD1 (5 bases). The CDR3 sequence is 13 residues long. The germline CDR1 and CDR2 sequences are MNHEY and SMNVEV (reference sequence). The V end was cut by 1 base, the J end by 3 bases, with 7 bases between. CDR3 in DNA: TGTGCCAGCAGTTTATACAGGAACTACGAGCAGTACTTC. It translates to CASSLYRNYEQYF.

A few counts support this clonotype. The rearrangement joins TRBV6-6 to TRBJ1-6; TRBD1 matches 7 bases. The germline gives CDR1 MNHNY, CDR2 SVGAGI (reference sequence). The J segment lost 7 bases and the V segment lost 6 bases, leaving 6 bases of the junction unmatched. The CDR3 covers 14 residues. The CDR3 sequence: CASSWDSQNSPLHF. The CDR3, as DNA: TGTGCCAGCAGCTGGGACAGCCAGAATTCACCCCTCCACTTT.

In the case of this clonotype: Since a much larger clone is just one base distant, this may be a read error. The chain has TRBV6-2 or TRBV6-3 and TRBJ1-1; possibly TRBD1 for D (5 bases). Germline-derived CDR1 and CDR2 are MNHEY and SVGEGT. There are 15 residues in the CDR3. In DNA, the CDR3 is TGTGCCGGCAGTTACGGGGGGTGGGTGTTCACTGAAGCTTTCTTT. Residues: CAGSYGGWVFTEAFF.

The table lists this clonotype with many counts. CDR3 amino acids: CASSYHRRANYGYTF. CDR3 bases: TGTGCCAGCAGTTACCACCGGAGAGCTAACTATGGCTACACCTTC. The V and J genes are TRBV6-2 or TRBV6-3 and TRBJ1-2, with D uncertain. V gave up 2 bases and J gave up 0 bases, with 10 bases separating them. The germline V gene has CDR1 MNHEY and CDR2 SVGEGT. This CDR3 spans 15 amino acids.

The CDR3, as DNA: TGTGCCAGCAGCGTAGACAGCGGGGCCACCTACGAGCAGTACTTC. It is translated as CASSVDSGATYEQYF. This chain joins TRBV9 and TRBJ2-7; the match to TRBD2 covers 7 bases. Germline CDR1 reads SGDLS; CDR2 reads YYNGEE. The CDR3 runs 15 residues. V was pared by 0 bases and J by 2 bases, with 5 bases of the junction left unmatched.

This clonotype was detected only a few times. V is TRBV6-5 and J is TRBJ2-7, with D perhaps given as TRBD1 or TRBD2 (5 bases each). Trimming stripped 2 bases from V and 5 bases from J, with 16 bases between. This CDR3 region has 15 residues. CDR1 is MNHEY, CDR2 SVGAGI, per germline. The CDR3 sequence: CASSYEGRIRDEQYF. CDR3 nucleotides: TGTGCCAGCAGTTACGAGGGACGGATTCGGGACGAGCAGTACTTC.

In this sample, this clonotype turned up many times. The chain carries TRBV4-3 and TRBJ1-2; D remains unclear. V dropped 0 bases and J dropped 8 bases, with 16 bases sitting between them. CDR3 size: 15 residues. Germline-derived CDR1 and CDR2 are LGHNA and YSLEER. The CDR3 bases are TGCGCCAGCAGCCAAGATAATGACTGGGTAGGAGGCTACACCTTC. Residues: CASSQDNDWVGGYTF.

This clonotype was counted between two and nine times. In DNA form, the CDR3 reads TGCGCCAGCAGCTTGAGGATTACGGGACAGGATGCTTTCTTT. It codes for CASSLRITGQDAFF. This rearrangement joins TRBV5-1 to TRBJ1-1; the match to TRBD1 covers 8 bases. CDR1 is SGHRS and CDR2 is YFSETQ in the germline V gene. The CDR3 extends over 14 amino acids. Trimming removed 1 base from V and 11 bases from J; junction bases left unmatched: 10.

This clonotype has ten or more counts. This chain joins TRBV7-9 and TRBJ1-5, with no clear D. V lost 1 base and J lost 5, with 12 bases in between. CDR1 and CDR2 from the germline V gene are SEHNR and FQNEAQ (reference sequence). This CDR3 is 15 amino acids long. The CDR3 here is CASSLDRDRDQPQHF. CDR3 DNA sequence: TGTGCCAGCAGCTTAGACCGCGATAGGGATCAGCCCCAGCATTTT.

In its sample, this clonotype was seen a few times. The rearrangement joins TRBV11-2 to TRBJ2-1; the D is unclear. In germline, CDR1 is SGHAT, CDR2 FQNNGV. Trimming stripped 3 bases from V and 7 bases from J, with 13 bases between. The CDR3 runs to 14 residues. CDR3 sequence (DNA): TGTGCCAGCAGCTTGGCCGGATGGGGAAATGAGCAGTTCTTC. This codes for CASSLAGWGNEQFF.

This clonotype was picked up a small number of times. The CDR3 coding sequence is TGCAGTGCTGACCCCACAGGGGGATCTTACGAGCAGTACTTC. Protein: CSADPTGGSYEQYF. The J gene is TRBJ2-7, the V gene TRBV20-1, with 8 bases lining up with TRBD1. Germline-derived CDR1 and CDR2 are DFQATT and SNEGSKA (reference sequence). The CDR3 length is 14 residues. J was trimmed by 4 bases and V by 5 bases; bases with no gene match: 10.

This clonotype was counted only a few times. The chain couples TRBV5-1 to TRBJ1-1, with D maybe TRBD1 (6 bases). Germline V CDR1 and CDR2: SGHRS, YFSETQ. This CDR3 region has 14 residues. V gave up 4 bases and J gave up 5 bases, with 15 bases separating them. This CDR3 is CASSTGGGLTEAFF. The CDR3 DNA is TGCGCCAGCAGCACTGGGGGGGGGCTGACTGAAGCTTTCTTT.

This clonotype was observed a few times. J is TRBJ2-7 and V is TRBV5-1; the match to TRBD1 covers 9 bases. The CDR3 contains 15 residues. Germline V gene lookup returns CDR1 SGHRS and CDR2 YFSETQ. V dropped 4 bases and J dropped 2; count of bases not matched to a gene: 7. CDR3 sequence: CASSHRQGEAYEQYF. The CDR3 bases are TGCGCCAGCAGCCACCGACAGGGGGAGGCCTACGAGCAGTACTTC.

V is TRBV27 and J is TRBJ2-2; 7 nucleotides align to TRBD2. V was pared by 5 bases and J by 3 bases, with 12 bases of the junction left unmatched. The CDR3 is 17 residues long. CDR1 MNHEY and CDR2 SMNVEV come from the germline V gene (reference sequence). DNA of the CDR3: TGTGCCAGCAGTCCACCTAGGAGCGGGGCGGACACCGGGGAGCTGTTTTTT. It encodes CASSPPRSGADTGELFF.

The CDR3: CASSSATSGELFF. Here the CDR3 DNA reads TGTGCCAGCAGCTCAGCAACGTCCGGGGAGCTGTTTTTT. The rearrangement joins TRBV7-9 to TRBJ2-2, with D unresolved. Trimming left V 4 bases short and J 6 bases short, with 9 bases between. CDR1 and CDR2 from the germline V gene are SEHNR and FQNEAQ (reference sequence). The CDR3 is 13 amino acids.

This clonotype has just a few counts. This chain joins TRBV5-1 and TRBJ2-5, with a possible D match to TRBD2 (5 bases). The CDR3 totals 15 residues. V was shortened by 0 bases and J by 0 bases, with 9 bases between the two germline ends. CDR1 and CDR2 from the germline V gene are SGHRS and YFSETQ. The CDR3 here is CASSLDASYQETQYF. In DNA form, the CDR3 reads TGCGCCAGCAGCTTGGATGCTAGCTACCAAGAGACCCAGTACTTC.

The chain couples TRBV7-9 to TRBJ2-5; TRBD2 is a possible D gene (5 bases). The CDR3 sequence is 17 residues long. Germline V gives CDR1 SEHNR, CDR2 FQNEAQ (reference sequence). V was shortened by 2 bases and J by 2 bases, with 18 bases between the two germline ends. CDR3 protein: CASSLSTGTKRQETQYF. CDR3 DNA: TGTGCCAGCAGCTTATCAACGGGTACTAAGCGGCAAGAGACCCAGTACTTC.

This clonotype turned up a few times. The rearrangement joins TRBV10-3 to TRBJ2-7; D is perhaps TRBD1 or TRBD2 (6 bases each). V was clipped by 7 bases and J by 2 bases, with 15 bases between them. The V gene's germline CDR1 is ENHRY and CDR2 SYGVKD. The CDR3 totals 14 residues. CDR3 in amino acids: CAIKEGGPAYEQYF. In nucleotides, the CDR3 is TGTGCCATCAAGGAGGGGGGCCCCGCCTACGAGCAGTACTTC.

The chain has TRBV7-6 and TRBJ2-7, with D maybe TRBD2 (6 bases). The CDR3 totals 14 residues. Germline V gene data show CDR1 as SGHVS and CDR2 as FNYEAQ. The germline V and J ends were trimmed by 2 bases and 7 bases, with 15 bases remaining between them. CDR3 amino acids: CASSLSSLRGEQYF. The CDR3 DNA sequence: TGTGCCAGCAGCTTATCCTCATTGCGGGGTGAGCAGTACTTC. Variable domain in full (rest from reference TRBV7-6 and TRBJ2-7): GAGVSQSPRYKVTKRGQDVALRCDPISGHVSLYWYRQALGQGPEFLTYFNYEAQQDKSGLPNDRFSAERPEGSISTLTIQRTEQRDSAMYRCASSLSSLRGEQYFGPGTRLTVT.

This chain uses TRBV5-1 with TRBJ2-1; D is undetermined. The germline V and J ends were trimmed by 3 bases and 4 bases, with 8 bases remaining between them. This CDR3 has 13 residues. Germline V lookup: CDR1 SGHRS, CDR2 YFSETQ. In DNA form, the CDR3 reads TGCGCCAGCAGCTCCCCTCCTTACAATGAGCAGTTCTTC. Translation: CASSSPPYNEQFF.

V is TRBV20-1 and J is TRBJ2-5; 10 nucleotides line up with TRBD2. Looked up from germline, CDR1 is DFQATT and CDR2 is SNEGSKA (reference sequence). V was clipped by 0 bases and J by 0 bases; unmatched bases: 10. The CDR3 has 18 amino acids. The CDR3 sequence is CSARDWLAGEVYQETQYF. In DNA form, the CDR3 reads TGCAGTGCTAGAGATTGGCTAGCGGGGGAAGTGTACCAAGAGACCCAGTACTTC.

The chain links TRBV7-9 to TRBJ1-2; D remains unclear. This CDR3 comprises 14 residues. Trimming shortened V by 7 bases and J by 4 bases, and 16 bases separated the two germline ends. In germline, CDR1 is SEHNR, CDR2 FQNEAQ (reference sequence). CDR3 nucleotides: TGTGCCAGCAACCAACCGGTCGGAGGCTATGGCTACACCTTC. As protein: CASNQPVGGYGYTF.

This clonotype was seen more than once but under ten times. The chain recombines TRBV14 with TRBJ1-1; weak D call: TRBD1 (6 bases). Trimming took 3 bases from V and 1 from J, leaving 9 bases between them. CDR3 length equals 14 residues. Per the germline V gene, CDR1 is SGHDN and CDR2 is FVKESK. The chain's CDR3 is CASSHWGRNTEAFF. DNA of the CDR3: TGTGCCAGCAGCCATTGGGGGCGGAACACTGAAGCTTTCTTT.

This clonotype has ten or more counts. This chain joins TRBV24-1 and TRBJ2-1; D is possibly TRBD1 (6 bases). This CDR3 has 13 amino acids. Trimming shortened V by 3 bases and J by 7 bases, and 9 bases separated the two germline ends. CDR1 and CDR2 (germline): KGHDR, SFDVKD. Here the CDR3 DNA reads TGTGCCACCAGTGATCCTCAGGGGAATGAGCAGTTCTTC. This encodes CATSDPQGNEQFF.

The chain has TRBV7-9 and TRBJ2-7; 7 bases fit TRBD1. The CDR3 consists of 13 residues. After removal of 5 bases from V and 5 bases from J, the junction contained 6 bases not matched to a gene. CDR1 and CDR2 from the germline V gene are SEHNR and FQNEAQ (reference sequence). The CDR3 DNA reads as TGTGCCAGCAGCCGCGACAGGGACCACGAGCAGTACGTC. This encodes CASSRDRDHEQYV.

Only a few counts were recorded for this clonotype. This chain connects TRBV13 to TRBJ1-5; perhaps TRBD1 as D (6 bases). With 6 bases removed from V and 2 bases from J, the gap between germline ends came to 14 bases. Germline loops: CDR1 PRHDT, CDR2 FYEKMQ (reference sequence). The CDR3 spans 15 residues. DNA of the CDR3: TGTGCCAGCAGTAACAGGGCCTTCGGCAATCAGCCCCAGCATTTT. This sequence encodes CASSNRAFGNQPQHF. The entire variable domain, with the rest obtained from reference TRBV13 and TRBJ1-5, is as follows: AAGVIQSPRHLIKEKRETATLKCYPIPRHDTVYWYQQGPGQDPQFLISFYEKMQSDKGSIPDRFSAQQFSDYHSELNMSSLELGDSALYFCASSNRAFGNQPQHFGDGTRLSIL.

In its sample, this clonotype was seen many times. V usage is TRBV7-9 and J usage is TRBJ2-7; D gene uncertain. Germline assignment: CDR1 SEHNR and CDR2 FQNEAQ (reference sequence). Trimming removed 0 bases from V and 5 bases from J, with 14 bases in between. This CDR3 contains 15 residues. The CDR3 is CASSLAGNGRDEQYF. CDR3 coding DNA: TGTGCCAGCAGCTTAGCAGGGAACGGACGGGACGAGCAGTACTTC.